These 26 T cell receptor beta chains came from one sample sequenced in a study of blood T cell repertoires in COVID-19. Measured with immunoSEQ multiplex PCR; TCRdb has only the in-frame clones, and not every one. The sample contains fewer than 300,000 clones, more than 80% of which appear only once. The material sequenced was PBMCs or T cells enriched from blood (not recorded which). The receptors derive from a young woman who had recovered from COVID-19.

The gene calls are TRBV28 and TRBJ1-4; 7 bases map to TRBD1. CDR1 and CDR2 (germline): MDHEN, SYDVKM. There are 15 residues in the CDR3. The J segment lost 5 bases and the V segment lost 6 bases, leaving 9 bases of the junction unmatched. The CDR3 sequence is CASRKSPGQNEKLFF. CDR3 DNA: TGTGCCAGCAGGAAATCACCGGGACAGAATGAAAAACTGTTTTTT.

This chain uses TRBV28 with TRBJ1-5; 7 bases are shared with TRBD1. With V trimmed by 4 bases and J by 2 bases, 8 bases remained unmatched. The CDR3 loop spans 16 amino acids. CDR1 MDHEN and CDR2 SYDVKM come from the germline V gene. The CDR3 DNA is TGTGCCAGCAGTTCCCAACAGGGGTTGGGCAATCAGCCCCAGCATTTT. This encodes CASSSQQGLGNQPQHF.

J is TRBJ2-7 and V is TRBV18; weak D call: TRBD2 (5 bases). V was trimmed by 2 bases and J by 5 bases, leaving 7 bases between them. Germline assignment: CDR1 KGHSH and CDR2 LQKENI. The CDR3 is made up of 12 amino acids. The CDR3 DNA reads as TGTGCCAGCTCACCAGAGGGCCACGAGCAGTACTTC. Its translation: CASSPEGHEQYF.

The chain couples TRBV27 to TRBJ2-7, with 7 bases aligning to TRBD2. With 4 bases clipped from V and 3 bases from J, the junction kept 6 bases outside the gene matches. The CDR3 runs to 14 residues. Germline V gene lookup returns CDR1 MNHEY and CDR2 SMNVEV (reference sequence). The CDR3 DNA reads as TGTGCCAGCAGTTCAAAGAGCGGGGTCTACGAGCAGTACTTC. This sequence encodes CASSSKSGVYEQYF.

This clone was seen once. J is TRBJ1-1 and V is TRBV19, with D possibly being TRBD1 (5 bases). V was cut by 9 bases and J by 1 base, with 9 bases left in between. The CDR3 contains 12 residues. CDR1 LNHDA and CDR2 SQIVND come from the germline V gene (reference sequence). In DNA, the CDR3 is TGTGCCAGCAGGGTCCCGAACACTGAAGCTTTCTTT. Encoded protein: CASRVPNTEAFF.

About this clone: At one end the junction does not follow the germline gene, possibly because of a read error. The chain's CDR3 is CASSLEARRGGDTIYF. For the CDR3, the DNA is TGTGCCAGCAGCTTGGAGGCTCGCAGGGGTGGAGACACCATATATTTT. The gene calls are TRBV5-4 and TRBJ1-3, with a tentative D call TRBD1 (6 bases). CDR1 is SGHNT and CDR2 is YYREEE in the germline V gene (reference sequence). The CDR3 runs 16 residues.

This clone was observed a handful of times. The chain combines TRBV4-3 with TRBJ2-7, with no clear D. This CDR3 region has 15 residues. Trimming took 3 bases from V and 5 from J, leaving 17 bases between them. Per the germline V gene, CDR1 is LGHNA and CDR2 is YSLEER. The CDR3 protein is CASSQFLDAIDEQYF. The CDR3 DNA sequence: TGCGCCAGCAGCCAGTTTCTAGACGCCATAGACGAGCAGTACTTC.

The gene calls are TRBV27 and TRBJ1-2; no firm D call. With 6 bases removed from V and 8 bases from J, the gap between germline ends came to 13 bases. CDR3 length: 12 amino acids. Per the germline V gene, CDR1 is MNHEY and CDR2 is SMNVEV (reference sequence). The CDR3 is CASRSRGEGYTF. The CDR3 DNA follows: TGTGCCAGCAGGTCCCGGGGAGAAGGCTACACCTTC.

This clone was found once. The genes are TRBV6-4 and TRBJ1-5; 9 bases fit TRBD1. The CDR3 totals 20 residues. Germline trimming cut 6 bases from V and 0 bases from J; bases unmatched to any gene: 18. Germline loops: CDR1 MRHNA, CDR2 SNTAGT. The CDR3 is CASSIFSKDRGRSSNQPQHF. The CDR3 DNA reads TGTGCCAGCAGCATTTTCTCGAAGGACAGGGGCCGGAGTAGCAATCAGCCCCAGCATTTT.

This chain joins TRBV28 and TRBJ2-1; 12 bases fit TRBD1. The CDR3 runs 15 residues. Germline CDR1 MDHEN, CDR2 SYDVKM. J was trimmed by 6 bases and V by 6 bases; bases with no gene match: 6. CDR3 sequence: CASRWGTGGINEQFF. As DNA, the CDR3 is TGTGCCAGCAGATGGGGGACAGGGGGCATCAATGAGCAGTTCTTC.

The chain has TRBV6-5 and TRBJ2-6, with D perhaps matching TRBD2 (5 bases). The CDR3 length is 11 residues. Germline CDR1 MNHEY, CDR2 SVGAGI. Trimming took 6 bases from V and 12 from J, leaving 9 bases between them. The CDR3 coding sequence is TGTGCCAGCAGGGAGCGGACCGTCCTGACTTTC. Protein sequence: CASRERTVLTF.

The rearrangement joins TRBV2 to TRBJ1-2, with D perhaps TRBD1 (5 bases). There are 13 residues in the CDR3. The V end was cut by 4 bases, the J end by 5 bases, with 11 bases between. In germline, CDR1 is SNHLY, CDR2 FYNNEI. CDR3 sequence: CASSGGRTYGYTF. The CDR3 DNA reads TGTGCCAGCAGTGGGGGCAGGACATATGGCTACACCTTC.

Written as DNA, the CDR3 is TGTGCCAGCAGCGTAGAGGTAGCGGGAGACTACGAGCAGTACTTC. This sequence encodes CASSVEVAGDYEQYF. This chain joins TRBV9 and TRBJ2-7; the match to TRBD2 covers 9 bases. The germline gives CDR1 SGDLS, CDR2 YYNGEE. The CDR3 spans 15 residues. The trim removed 0 bases at V and 3 bases at J, leaving 4 bases unmatched.

The chain uses TRBV19 and TRBJ1-4, with TRBD1 matching over 9 bases. Per the germline V gene, CDR1 is LNHDA and CDR2 is SQIVND (reference sequence). There are 15 residues in the CDR3. V shed 3 bases, J shed 8 bases, and the junction held 7 bases outside the gene matches. CDR3 in DNA: TGTGCCAGTAGTATCCCACAGGGGGCGGAAGAAAAACTGTTTTTT. This translates into CASSIPQGAEEKLFF.

The chain uses TRBV28 and TRBJ2-1, with a possible D match to TRBD1 (5 bases). V lost 5 bases to trimming and J lost 1 base, with 9 bases between them. Germline CDR1 MDHEN, CDR2 SYDVKM. The CDR3 loop spans 14 amino acids. CDR3 in DNA: TGTGCCAGCAGTGTTAGGACATCCTACAATGAGCAGTTCTTC. The encoded protein is CASSVRTSYNEQFF.

The chain couples TRBV5-1 to TRBJ1-5, with D hard to call. The CDR3 is 15 residues long. Germline V gives CDR1 SGHRS, CDR2 YFSETQ. Deletions cut 0 bases from V and 3 bases from J, with 10 bases between. The CDR3 spells CASSLAGVPNQPQHF. CDR3 nucleotide sequence: TGCGCCAGCAGCTTGGCCGGGGTTCCCAATCAGCCCCAGCATTTT. Combining the CDR3 with reference TRBV5-1 and TRBJ1-5 gives the whole variable domain KAGVTQTPRYLIKTRGQQVTLSCSPISGHRSVSWYQQTPGQGLQFLFEYFSETQRNKGNFPGRFSGRQFSNSRSEMNVSTLELGDSALYLCASSLAGVPNQPQHFGDGTRLSIL.

V and J are TRBV6-5 and TRBJ2-1; D remains ambiguous. The V gene's germline CDR1 is MNHEY and CDR2 SVGAGI. CDR3 length: 11 residues. Between the trimmed V and J ends, which lost 7 bases and 4 bases, there was a span of 5 bases. The DNA of the CDR3 is TGTGCCAGCATCGGGTACAATGAGCAGTTCTTC. Encoded protein: CASIGYNEQFF.

With regard to this clone: The sample has other DNA sequences that encode this CDR3 too. The CDR3 DNA follows: TGTGCCAGCTCACCGGACAGTAACCAGCCCCAGCATTTT. This gives the protein CASSPDSNQPQHF. V and J are TRBV18 and TRBJ1-5; maybe TRBD1 (6 bases). The CDR3 spans 13 residues. Trimming left V 3 bases short and J 7 bases short, with 10 bases between. Germline assignment: CDR1 KGHSH and CDR2 LQKENI.

The rearrangement joins TRBV18 to TRBJ2-1; D perhaps matches TRBD2 (6 bases). V was trimmed by 5 bases and J by 9 bases, leaving 17 bases between them. This CDR3 region has 14 residues. Germline V gene lookup returns CDR1 KGHSH and CDR2 LQKENI. CDR3 nucleotides: TGTGCCAGCTCATCCGACACGGGGGTGGCTGAGCAGTTCTTC. Its translation is CASSSDTGVAEQFF. Based on the CDR3 plus reference TRBV18 and TRBJ2-1, the full variable domain is NAGVMQNPRHLVRRRGQEARLRCSPMKGHSHVYWYRQLPEEGLKFMVYLQKENIIDESGMPKERFSAEFPKEGPSILRIQQVVRGDSAAYFCASSSDTGVAEQFFGPGTRLTVL.

The genes are TRBV3-1 (or the pseudogene TRBV3-2) and TRBJ2-1; 8 nucleotides align to TRBD2. The germline CDR1 and CDR2 sequences are LGHDT and YNNKEL (reference sequence). The CDR3 length is 16 residues. After removal of 4 bases from V and 7 bases from J, the junction contained 12 bases not matched to a gene. The CDR3 region has the DNA TGTGCCAGCAGCCCAACCAGCGGGGGCGGGCAGAATGAGCAGTTCTTC. Its translation: CASSPTSGGGQNEQFF.

The CDR3 bases are TGTGCCAGCAGTACCAGGACAGGGGTTAGTGAAAAACTGTTTTTT. This gives the protein CASSTRTGVSEKLFF. The chain joins TRBV27 to TRBJ1-4; 9 bases agree with TRBD1. Trimming removed 5 bases from V and 7 bases from J; junction bases left unmatched: 8. CDR3 length equals 15 residues. Looked up from germline, CDR1 is MNHEY and CDR2 is SMNVEV (reference sequence).

The chain employs TRBV4-3 and TRBJ1-2; TRBD1 matches at 8 bases. The trim removed 0 bases at V and 4 bases at J, leaving 4 bases unmatched. CDR1 LGHNA and CDR2 YSLEER come from the germline V gene. The CDR3 spans 15 residues. The CDR3 is CASSQDRGQGYGYTF. DNA of the CDR3: TGCGCCAGCAGCCAAGACAGGGGGCAGGGCTATGGCTACACCTTC.

The V and J genes are TRBV2 and TRBJ2-7; the match to TRBD2 covers 7 bases. This CDR3 contains 16 residues. Trimming at V came to 1 base and at J to 6 bases, leaving 12 bases not matched to a gene. Germline lookup yields CDR1 SNHLY and CDR2 FYNNEI. CDR3 region: CASSEGLSGGSGEQYF. CDR3 in DNA: TGTGCCAGCAGTGAAGGTCTGAGCGGCGGGAGCGGCGAGCAGTACTTC.

The chain has TRBV28 and TRBJ1-5; D is perhaps TRBD1 (6 bases). Germline values: CDR1 MDHEN, CDR2 SYDVKM. The CDR3 is made up of 15 amino acids. Trimming shortened V by 2 bases and J by 3 bases, and 11 bases separated the two germline ends. CDR3 nucleotides: TGTGCCAGCAGTTTAGGGGGACACCACAATCAGCCCCAGCATTTT. It specifies CASSLGGHHNQPQHF.

The chain couples TRBV6-6 to TRBJ2-5; D perhaps matches TRBD2 (7 bases). Germline CDR1 is MNHNY and CDR2 is SVGAGI (reference sequence). V lost 2 bases and J lost 5, with 12 bases in between. This CDR3 has 14 amino acids. The CDR3 DNA sequence: TGTGCCAGCAGTTACGGGGGGGCTGGTGAGACCCAGTACTTC. Residues: CASSYGGAGETQYF.

The chain carries TRBV6-1 and TRBJ1-1; a weak D match, TRBD1 (6 bases). The CDR3 contains 16 residues. Germline V CDR1 and CDR2: MNHNS, SASEGT. Trimming took off 1 base at V and 1 base at J, with 13 bases between the two ends. CDR3 bases: TGTGCCAGCAGTGAAGTTTCAGGGGCCCGGAACACTGAAGCTTTCTTT. This gives the protein CASSEVSGARNTEAFF.